The T cell receptor (beta chain) under discussion was sequenced for a study of PD-1 blockade in classical Hodgkin lymphoma. Study-wide results and caveats: CD4+ TCR diversity rose significantly by C4D1, and CD8+ TCR diversity did not. Repertoire differences lack defined causes, possibly disease activity or prior therapy. Similar baseline diversity was found in complete responders and newly diagnosed patients.

CDR1 SGDLS and CDR2 YYNGEE come from the germline V gene. Trimming shortened V by 2 bases and J by 8 bases, and 16 bases separated the two germline ends. The length of the CDR3 is 15 residues. Each of the patients experienced relapse following autologous stem cell transplantation, and their brentuximab vedotin exposure differed. Best overall response was complete response, partial response or progressive disease in these relapsed/refractory classical Hodgkin lymphoma patients. With respect to this clone: Antigen specificity is unknown.

The data were produced by immunoSEQ multiplex PCR, yet TCRdb's version contains in-frame clones alone and is incomplete. The sample contains about 93,000 clones, 92% of which appear only once. Source: peripheral blood mononuclear cells (PBMCs), taken before the second cycle of nivolumab. The sequence derives from a human donor with classical Hodgkin lymphoma. This chain joins TRBV9 and TRBJ1-4, with D unclear. CDR3 region: CASSVSTSGGEKLFF. The CDR3 DNA follows: TGTGCCAGCAGCGTCAGCACCTCGGGTGGGGAAAAACTGTTTTTT.